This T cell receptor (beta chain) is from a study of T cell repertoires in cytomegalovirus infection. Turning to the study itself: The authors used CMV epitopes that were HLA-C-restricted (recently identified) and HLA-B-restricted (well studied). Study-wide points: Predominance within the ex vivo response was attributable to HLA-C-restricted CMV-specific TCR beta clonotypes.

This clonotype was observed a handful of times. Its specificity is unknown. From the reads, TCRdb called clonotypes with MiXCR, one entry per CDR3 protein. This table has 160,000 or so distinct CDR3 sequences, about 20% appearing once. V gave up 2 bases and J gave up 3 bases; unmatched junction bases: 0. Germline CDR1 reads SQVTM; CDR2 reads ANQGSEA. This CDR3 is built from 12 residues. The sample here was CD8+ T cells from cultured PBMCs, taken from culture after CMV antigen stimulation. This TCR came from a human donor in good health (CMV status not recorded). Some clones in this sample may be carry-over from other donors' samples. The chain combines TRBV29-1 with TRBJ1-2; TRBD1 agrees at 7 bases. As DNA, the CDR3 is TGCAGCGTTGAAACAGGGGACTATGGCTACACCTTC. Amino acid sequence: CSVETGDYGYTF.